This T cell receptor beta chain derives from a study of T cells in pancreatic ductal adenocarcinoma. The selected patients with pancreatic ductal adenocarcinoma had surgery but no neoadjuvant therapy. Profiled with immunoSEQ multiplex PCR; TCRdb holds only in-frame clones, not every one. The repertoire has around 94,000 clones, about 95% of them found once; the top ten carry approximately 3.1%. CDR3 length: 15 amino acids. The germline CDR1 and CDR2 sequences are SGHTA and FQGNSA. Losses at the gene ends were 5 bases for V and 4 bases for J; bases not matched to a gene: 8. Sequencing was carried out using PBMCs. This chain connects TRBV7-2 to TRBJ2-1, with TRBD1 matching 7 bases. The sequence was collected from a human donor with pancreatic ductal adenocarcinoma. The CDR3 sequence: CASSQGQIIYNEQFF. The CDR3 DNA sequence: TGTGCCAGCAGCCAGGGACAGATAATATACAATGAGCAGTTCTTC.